Shown below are 32 T cell receptor beta chains from a single sample sequenced in a study of response to subunit inactivated influenza vaccine. Using its own MiXCR run on the RT-PCR reads, TCRdb lists one record per CDR3 protein. The table records roughly 620,000 distinct CDR3 sequences, 11% of them present only once. The sample also formed part of further work on T cells expressing NK-cell markers. That work contributes: With UMIs, 5'RACE template switching was used to make TCR beta cDNA.

This material consisted of PBMCs from blood, taken on the day of vaccination. These receptors were obtained from a man aged 45 to 65 who received an inactivated influenza vaccine.

This clonotype turned up a few times. The chain couples TRBV7-2 to TRBJ2-6, with TRBD2 as a possible D gene (6 bases). This CDR3 has 15 residues. V was pared by 4 bases and J by 1 base, with 8 bases between. Per germline, CDR1 SGHTA and CDR2 FQGNSA. The CDR3 sequence is CASSSGLSGANVLTF. CDR3 in DNA: TGTGCCAGCAGCTCCGGACTATCTGGGGCCAACGTCCTGACTTTC. Full variable domain (rest looked up from reference TRBV7-2 and TRBJ2-6): GAGVSQSPSNKVTEKGKDVELRCDPISGHTALYWYRQSLGQGLEFLIYFQGNSAPDKSGLPSDRFSAERTGGSVSTLTIQRTQQEDSAVYLCASSSGLSGANVLTFGAGSRLTVL.

This clonotype was detected only a few times. The chain uses TRBV5-1 and TRBJ1-5; TRBD1 matches 7 bases. The V segment lost 1 base and the J segment 6 bases; nucleotides outside the gene matches: 7. The CDR3 contains 15 residues. Germline CDR1 is SGHRS and CDR2 is YFSETQ. Here the CDR3 DNA reads TGCGCCAGCAGCTTGTCAGGGACAGTATCTCAGCCCCAGCATTTT. This translates into CASSLSGTVSQPQHF. Combining the CDR3 with reference TRBV5-1 and TRBJ1-5 gives the whole variable domain KAGVTQTPRYLIKTRGQQVTLSCSPISGHRSVSWYQQTPGQGLQFLFEYFSETQRNKGNFPGRFSGRQFSNSRSEMNVSTLELGDSALYLCASSLSGTVSQPQHFGDGTRLSIL.

There are a few counts of this clonotype. The V call is TRBV7-2, the J call TRBJ2-1, with D maybe TRBD2 (5 bases). The ends were cut back, 6 bases at V and 0 bases at J, with 9 bases in the middle. Germline V gene data show CDR1 as SGHTA and CDR2 as FQGNSA. CDR3 size: 14 residues. CDR3 protein: CASRSGSSYNEQFF. As DNA, the CDR3 is TGTGCCAGCAGGAGCGGAAGCTCCTACAATGAGCAGTTCTTC.

CDR3 sequence reads: CASSQDGLLASEQFF. The CDR3 DNA sequence: TGCGCCAGCAGCCAAGATGGTCTCCTAGCGAGTGAGCAGTTCTTC. The chain carries TRBV4-3 and TRBJ2-1; perhaps TRBD2 as D (6 bases). The CDR3 is made up of 15 amino acids. Germline loops: CDR1 LGHNA, CDR2 YSLEER. V was pared by 0 bases and J by 9 bases, with 15 bases between.

This clonotype was observed a handful of times. The rearrangement links TRBV28 to TRBJ1-2; TRBD1 matches at 8 bases. After removal of 5 bases from V and 1 base from J, the junction contained 9 bases not matched to a gene. Germline CDR1 and CDR2: MDHEN and SYDVKM. The length of the CDR3 is 16 residues. CDR3 in amino acids: CASSPWTGKVNYGYTF. The CDR3 region has the DNA TGTGCCAGCAGTCCGTGGACAGGGAAGGTTAACTATGGCTACACCTTC.

The chain joins TRBV12-3 or TRBV12-4 to TRBJ2-7, with 11 bases lining up with TRBD1. The length of the CDR3 is 14 residues. Unmatched junction bases numbered 6, after V lost 4 bases and J lost 7 bases. The CDR3 DNA reads TGTGCCAGCAGTTCTCCAGGGACAGGGGGAGAGCAGTACTTC. This encodes CASSSPGTGGEQYF.

This clonotype was observed a few times. The chain carries TRBV15 and TRBJ2-2, with D hard to call. V gave up 0 bases and J gave up 4 bases, with 6 bases separating them. The CDR3 sequence is 14 residues long. CDR1 and CDR2 from the germline V gene are LNHNV and YYDKDF (reference sequence). The CDR3 loop reads CATSREGFTGELFF. The CDR3 region has the DNA TGTGCCACCAGCAGAGAAGGGTTCACCGGGGAGCTGTTTTTT.

Note on this clonotype: Sequence at one end of the junction differs from germline and may be a read error. The chain has TRBV5-1 and TRBJ2-5, with 10 bases lining up with TRBD1. Germline values: CDR1 SGHRS, CDR2 YFSETQ. The CDR3 extends over 13 amino acids. CDR3 sequence: CTSRTGGRETQYF. The CDR3 region has the DNA TGCACCAGCAGGACAGGGGGACGAGAGACCCAGTACTTC.

The rearrangement links TRBV28 to TRBJ2-3, with 9 bases identical to TRBD2. The V and J ends lost 3 bases and 1 base, in that order; junction bases with no gene match: 11. Per the germline V gene, CDR1 is MDHEN and CDR2 is SYDVKM. The CDR3 contains 18 residues. The CDR3, as DNA: TGTGCCAGCAGTTTGGGCGGGAGGGGCTACGGGGGCACAGATACGCAGTATTTT. It translates to CASSLGGRGYGGTDTQYF.

This clonotype was seen a handful of times. This chain links TRBV20-1 with TRBJ1-4; possibly TRBD1 for D (6 bases). Germline CDR1 and CDR2: DFQATT and SNEGSKA (reference sequence). The CDR3 covers 14 residues. V was cut by 2 bases and J by 0 bases, with 7 bases left in between. CDR3 bases: TGCAGTGCTAGAAACAGGGCAACTAATGAAAAACTGTTTTTT. Amino acids: CSARNRATNEKLFF.

J is TRBJ2-5 and V is TRBV10-3; tentatively, D is TRBD1 (7 bases). CDR3 length: 14 amino acids. CDR1 and CDR2 from the germline V gene are ENHRY and SYGVKD. Trimming pared 6 bases from V and 4 bases from J, leaving 15 bases between. In nucleotides, the CDR3 is TGTGCCATCAGCGGTCAGGGGGGTGGAGAGACCCAGTACTTC. Its translation is CAISGQGGGETQYF.

This clonotype has more than one count but fewer than ten. CDR3 sequence reads: CASSQFGHMNTEAFF. The CDR3 DNA reads as TGTGCCAGCAGCCAATTCGGCCACATGAACACTGAAGCTTTCTTT. The chain joins TRBV3-1 to TRBJ1-1; D gene unclear. The CDR3 covers 15 residues. The V and J ends lost 2 bases and 0 bases respectively, with 10 bases between them. CDR1 LGHDT and CDR2 YNNKEL come from the germline V gene (reference sequence). The full variable domain, with the rest looked up from reference TRBV3-1 and TRBJ1-1, is DTAVSQTPKYLVTQMGNDKSIKCEQNLGHDTMYWYKQDSKKFLKIMFSYNNKELIINETVPNRFSPKSPDKAHLNLHINSLELGDSAVYFCASSQFGHMNTEAFFGQGTRLTVV.

This chain joins TRBV12-3 or TRBV12-4 and TRBJ1-1; D uncertain. The CDR3 is made up of 13 amino acids. V was clipped by 6 bases and J by 6 bases, with 14 bases between them. CDR3 amino acids: CASSSRAGSEAFF. CDR3 nucleotides: TGTGCCAGCAGCTCGAGAGCGGGGTCTGAAGCTTTCTTT.

This clonotype occurred a few times. This chain joins TRBV4-2 and TRBJ2-1, with 9 bases aligning to TRBD2. The junction had 14 bases not matched to a gene; V was cut back by 0 bases and J by 8 bases. Germline CDR1 LGHNA, CDR2 YNFKEQ. The CDR3 extends over 18 amino acids. CDR3 DNA sequence: TGTGCCAGCAGCCAAGAGATAACGCTAGCGGGACTTCGACATGAGCAGTTCTTC. It specifies CASSQEITLAGLRHEQFF.

The rearrangement uses TRBV27 and TRBJ1-1; possibly TRBD1 for D (6 bases). The CDR3 runs 15 residues. The V gene lost 7 bases and the J gene lost 4 bases, with 19 bases spanning the gap. Germline V gene lookup returns CDR1 MNHEY and CDR2 SMNVEV (reference sequence). The CDR3 DNA follows: TGTGCCAGCATCCCGATACAGGGTTTTGGCACTGAAGCTTTCTTT. Its protein product is CASIPIQGFGTEAFF.

The J gene is TRBJ2-5, the V gene TRBV12-3 or TRBV12-4; 10 positions agree with TRBD1. This CDR3 has 13 residues. V shed 3 bases and J 10 bases; nucleotides not matched to a gene: 5. The CDR3 region is CASSLGQGFDQYF. DNA for the CDR3: TGTGCCAGCAGTTTGGGACAGGGGTTTGACCAGTACTTC.

The chain combines TRBV5-1 with TRBJ2-2; 10 positions agree with TRBD1. CDR1 and CDR2 (germline): SGHRS, YFSETQ. The CDR3 is 16 amino acids. The trim removed 3 bases at V and 7 bases at J, leaving 9 bases unmatched. CDR3 in amino acids: CASSSGTGVSGGELFF. CDR3 coding DNA: TGCGCCAGCAGCTCCGGGACAGGGGTGTCCGGCGGGGAGCTGTTTTTT.

In this sample, this clonotype turned up a few times. The chain links TRBV29-1 to TRBJ2-3; D uncertain. Trimming took off 3 bases at V and 1 base at J, with 8 bases between the two ends. Looked up from germline, CDR1 is SQVTM and CDR2 is ANQGSEA. This CDR3 is built from 13 residues. CDR3 residues: CSVDFRGTDTQYF. The CDR3 region has the DNA TGCAGCGTTGATTTCCGGGGCACAGATACGCAGTATTTT.

The sample holds a few counts of this clonotype. The genes are TRBV20-1 and TRBJ1-4; D is unresolved. Germline V gives CDR1 DFQATT, CDR2 SNEGSKA (reference sequence). V was clipped by 3 bases and J by 6 bases, with 11 bases between them. The CDR3 loop spans 13 amino acids. The CDR3 DNA follows: TGCAGTGCTAGGATACAGAAATATGAAAAACTGTTTTTT. This translates into CSARIQKYEKLFF.

This clonotype came up a few times. The gene calls are TRBV20-1 and TRBJ1-5; 8 nucleotides line up with TRBD1. Germline V gene data show CDR1 as DFQATT and CDR2 as SNEGSKA (reference sequence). J lost 0 bases, V lost 5 bases, and 12 bases had no gene match. There are 17 residues in the CDR3. In DNA form, the CDR3 reads TGCAGTGCTGCCCGCGTAGACAGGGGCTCTAGCAATCAGCCCCAGCATTTT. Encoded protein: CSAARVDRGSSNQPQHF.

Only a few counts were recorded for this clonotype. V and J are TRBV29-1 and TRBJ1-1; D gene uncertain. Per germline, CDR1 SQVTM and CDR2 ANQGSEA. This CDR3 has 11 amino acids. Trimming shortened V by 7 bases and J by 5 bases, and 11 bases separated the two germline ends. Here the CDR3 DNA reads TGCAGCGGGGCCTCGTCTACTGAAGCTTTCTTT. Protein sequence: CSGASSTEAFF.

The chain recombines TRBV4-3 with TRBJ2-3; 8 bases map to TRBD2. V was pared by 0 bases and J by 6 bases, with 8 bases of the junction left unmatched. CDR3 size: 16 residues. CDR1 is LGHNA, CDR2 YSLEER, per germline. This CDR3 is CASSQEDGGARDTQYF. The CDR3 DNA reads as TGCGCCAGCAGCCAAGAAGACGGGGGGGCGAGGGATACGCAGTATTTT.

This clonotype turned up a few times. V usage is TRBV6-1 and J usage is TRBJ2-1; D is unresolved. Trimming removed 8 bases at V and 0 bases at J, with 8 bases between. The CDR3 length is 13 residues. Germline-derived CDR1 and CDR2 are MNHNS and SASEGT. The CDR3 sequence: CASGTRSYNEQFF. The DNA of the CDR3 is TGTGCCAGCGGCACCCGCTCCTACAATGAGCAGTTCTTC.

This clonotype was recorded a few times. This chain joins TRBV7-9 and TRBJ2-7; weak D call: TRBD1 (6 bases). Per germline, CDR1 SEHNR and CDR2 FQNEAQ (reference sequence). Trimming left V 2 bases short and J 7 bases short, with 12 bases between. This CDR3 has 13 amino acids. The DNA for the CDR3 is TGTGCCAGCAGCTTAATTTCGCAGGGGGAGCAGTACTTC. This gives the protein CASSLISQGEQYF.

CDR3 coding DNA: TGTGCCAGCAGCCCGCGGGGTAGCGGGACCCACACCCCTTACAATGAGCAGTTCTTC. It codes for CASSPRGSGTHTPYNEQFF. The J gene is TRBJ2-1, the V gene TRBV11-1, with 8 bases that match TRBD2. Germline CDR1 and CDR2: SGHAT and FQDESV (reference sequence). The V gene end was trimmed by 5 bases and the J gene end by 4 bases; junction bases not matched to a gene: 19. This CDR3 comprises 19 residues.

The CDR3: CATSDSGRNHEQYF. In nucleotides, the CDR3 is TGTGCCACCAGTGATTCGGGCAGGAACCACGAGCAGTACTTC. The chain combines TRBV24-1 with TRBJ2-7, with D unclear. V lost 2 bases and J lost 5, with 12 bases in between. The CDR3 has 14 amino acids. Germline CDR1 reads KGHDR; CDR2 reads SFDVKD.

The rearrangement joins TRBV18 to TRBJ2-3; no clear D. The germline gives CDR1 KGHSH, CDR2 LQKENI. The CDR3 extends over 16 amino acids. V lost 0 bases and J lost 6, with 16 bases in between. The CDR3: CASSPPLRLRTDTQYF. The CDR3 DNA follows: TGTGCCAGCTCACCACCGTTAAGACTCCGAACGGATACGCAGTATTTT. Filled out from reference TRBV18 and TRBJ2-3, the complete variable domain reads NAGVMQNPRHLVRRRGQEARLRCSPMKGHSHVYWYRQLPEEGLKFMVYLQKENIIDESGMPKERFSAEFPKEGPSILRIQQVVRGDSAAYFCASSPPLRLRTDTQYFGPGTRLTVL.

This clonotype was recorded at least ten times. The chain has TRBV12-3 or TRBV12-4 and TRBJ2-5, with TRBD2 matching over 8 bases. The length of the CDR3 is 11 residues. V trimming: 5 bases; J trimming: 9 bases; junction bases outside the gene matches: 2. CDR3 loop: CASSPGGAQYF. For the CDR3, the DNA is TGTGCCAGCAGTCCCGGGGGGGCCCAGTACTTC.

This clonotype has at least ten counts. This chain joins TRBV20-1 and TRBJ2-1; TRBD2 might be the D (7 bases). This CDR3 is 14 amino acids long. Germline CDR1 reads DFQATT; CDR2 reads SNEGSKA (reference sequence). Deletions cut 5 bases from V and 5 bases from J, with 16 bases between. The CDR3 here is CSARWGGPNNEQFF. CDR3 nucleotide sequence: TGCAGTGCTCGGTGGGGGGGGCCAAACAATGAGCAGTTCTTC.

Many counts were recorded for this clonotype. This chain joins TRBV7-9 and TRBJ1-5, with D unresolved. CDR3 size: 12 residues. V was pared by 5 bases and J by 4 bases, with 6 bases between. Per germline, CDR1 SEHNR and CDR2 FQNEAQ (reference sequence). This chain's CDR3 is CASSTLNQPQHF. The CDR3 nucleotides read TGTGCCAGCAGCACCCTAAATCAGCCCCAGCATTTT.

A few counts support this clonotype. This chain links TRBV18 with TRBJ1-1, with D hard to call. This CDR3 has 15 amino acids. V was cut by 0 bases and J by 4 bases, with 12 bases left in between. Germline assignment: CDR1 KGHSH and CDR2 LQKENI. This CDR3 reads CASSPPMGGSTEAFF. The CDR3 DNA sequence: TGTGCCAGCTCACCACCGATGGGTGGTAGCACTGAAGCTTTCTTT.

The table lists this clonotype with a few counts. The chain recombines TRBV7-7 with TRBJ1-2; D gene ambiguous. Deletions cut 0 bases from V and 1 base from J, with 9 bases between. There are 15 residues in the CDR3. From germline, CDR1 is SSHAT and CDR2 FNYEAQ (reference sequence). Here the CDR3 DNA reads TGTGCCAGCAGCTTAGCCGACACCATTAACTATGGCTACACCTTC. This encodes CASSLADTINYGYTF. Using reference TRBV7-7 and TRBJ1-2 for the parts outside the CDR3, the full variable domain is GAGVSQSPRYKVTKRGQDVTLRCDPISSHATLYWYQQALGQGPEFLTYFNYEAQPDKSGLPSDRFSAERPEGSISTLTIQRTEQRDSAMYRCASSLADTINYGYTFGSGTRLTVV.